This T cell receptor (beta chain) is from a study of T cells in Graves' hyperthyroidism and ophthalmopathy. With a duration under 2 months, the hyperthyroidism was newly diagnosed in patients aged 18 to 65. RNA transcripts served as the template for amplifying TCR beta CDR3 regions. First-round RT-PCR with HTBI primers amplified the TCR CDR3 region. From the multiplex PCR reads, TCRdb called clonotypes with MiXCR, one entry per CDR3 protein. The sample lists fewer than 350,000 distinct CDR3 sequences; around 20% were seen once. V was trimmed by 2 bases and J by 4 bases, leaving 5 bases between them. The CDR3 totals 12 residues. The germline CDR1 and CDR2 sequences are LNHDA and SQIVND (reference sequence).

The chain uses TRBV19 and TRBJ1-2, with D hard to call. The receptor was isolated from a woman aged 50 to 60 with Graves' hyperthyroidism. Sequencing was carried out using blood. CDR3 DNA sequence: TGTGCCAGTAGTATATCAGTCTATGGCTACACCTTC. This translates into CASSISVYGYTF.